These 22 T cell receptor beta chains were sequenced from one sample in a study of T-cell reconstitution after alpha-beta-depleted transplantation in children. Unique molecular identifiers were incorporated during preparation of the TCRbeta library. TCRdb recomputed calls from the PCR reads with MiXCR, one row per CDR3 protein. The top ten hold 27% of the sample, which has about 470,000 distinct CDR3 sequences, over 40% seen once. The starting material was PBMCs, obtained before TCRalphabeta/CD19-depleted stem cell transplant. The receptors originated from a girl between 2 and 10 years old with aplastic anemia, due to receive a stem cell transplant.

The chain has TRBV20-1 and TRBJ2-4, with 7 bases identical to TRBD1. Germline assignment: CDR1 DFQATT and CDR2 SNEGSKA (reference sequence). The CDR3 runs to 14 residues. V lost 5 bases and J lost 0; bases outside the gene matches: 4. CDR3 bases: TGCAGTGCTGACCGGGACAGAGCCAAAAACATTCAGTACTTC. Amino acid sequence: CSADRDRAKNIQYF.

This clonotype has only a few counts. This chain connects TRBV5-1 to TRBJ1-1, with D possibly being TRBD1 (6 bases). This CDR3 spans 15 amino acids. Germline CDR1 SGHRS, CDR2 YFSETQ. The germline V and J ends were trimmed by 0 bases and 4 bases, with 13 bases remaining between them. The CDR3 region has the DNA TGCGCCAGCAGCTTGGAGGGGGGGCGCGTCACTGAAGCTTTCTTT. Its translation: CASSLEGGRVTEAFF.

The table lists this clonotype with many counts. Here the CDR3 DNA reads TGTGCCACCAGCAGAGCGGGACAGGGTTTTGGCTACACCTTC. Its protein product is CATSRAGQGFGYTF. V usage is TRBV15 and J usage is TRBJ1-2; 9 nucleotides agree with TRBD1. The CDR3 spans 14 residues. V lost 1 base, J lost 7 bases, and 4 bases stayed unmatched. CDR1 is LNHNV, CDR2 YYDKDF, per germline (reference sequence).

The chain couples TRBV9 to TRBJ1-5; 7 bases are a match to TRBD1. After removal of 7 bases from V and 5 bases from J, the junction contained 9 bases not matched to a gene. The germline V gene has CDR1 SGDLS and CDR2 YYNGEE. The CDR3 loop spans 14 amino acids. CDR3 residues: CASGTGDSHQPQHF. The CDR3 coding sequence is TGTGCCAGCGGAACCGGGGACAGCCATCAGCCCCAGCATTTT.

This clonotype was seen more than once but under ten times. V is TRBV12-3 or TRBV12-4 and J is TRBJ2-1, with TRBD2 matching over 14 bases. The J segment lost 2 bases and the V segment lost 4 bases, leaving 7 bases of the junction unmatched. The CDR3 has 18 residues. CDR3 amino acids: CASSSSRTSGRTYNEQFF. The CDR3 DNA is TGTGCCAGCAGTTCTTCCCGGACTAGCGGGAGGACCTACAATGAGCAGTTCTTC.

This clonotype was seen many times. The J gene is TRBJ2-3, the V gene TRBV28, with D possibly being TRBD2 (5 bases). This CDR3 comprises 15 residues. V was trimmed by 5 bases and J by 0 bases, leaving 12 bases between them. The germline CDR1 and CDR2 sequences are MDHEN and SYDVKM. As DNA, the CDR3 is TGTGCCAGCAGTAAGGAGCGGACTAGCACAGATACGCAGTATTTT. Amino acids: CASSKERTSTDTQYF.

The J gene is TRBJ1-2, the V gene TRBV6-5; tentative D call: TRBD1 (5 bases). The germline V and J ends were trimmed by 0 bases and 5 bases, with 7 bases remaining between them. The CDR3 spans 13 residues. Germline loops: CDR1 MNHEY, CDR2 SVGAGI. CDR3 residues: CASSYSRQYGYTF. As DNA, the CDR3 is TGTGCCAGCAGTTACTCGAGACAGTATGGCTACACCTTC.

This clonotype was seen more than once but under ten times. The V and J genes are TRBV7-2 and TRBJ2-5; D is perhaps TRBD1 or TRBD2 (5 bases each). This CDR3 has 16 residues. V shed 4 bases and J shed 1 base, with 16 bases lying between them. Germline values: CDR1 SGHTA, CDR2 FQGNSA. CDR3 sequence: CASSSGTGLVQETQYF. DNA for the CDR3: TGTGCCAGCAGCTCAGGGACGGGCCTAGTCCAAGAGACCCAGTACTTC.

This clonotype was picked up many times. The CDR3 is CSVEEGTGGYEQYF. Here the CDR3 DNA reads TGCAGCGTTGAGGAGGGGACAGGGGGCTACGAGCAGTACTTC. This chain links TRBV29-1 with TRBJ2-7; 11 bases fit TRBD1. Germline V gene data show CDR1 as SQVTM and CDR2 as ANQGSEA. This CDR3 is built from 14 residues. The V and J ends lost 3 bases and 3 bases, in that order; junction bases with no gene match: 4.

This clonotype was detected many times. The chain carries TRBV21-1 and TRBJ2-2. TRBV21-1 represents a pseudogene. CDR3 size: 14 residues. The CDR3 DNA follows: TGTGCCAGCAGCAAAGCGCGCAGCACCGGGGAGCTGTTTTTT. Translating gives CASSKARSTGELFF.

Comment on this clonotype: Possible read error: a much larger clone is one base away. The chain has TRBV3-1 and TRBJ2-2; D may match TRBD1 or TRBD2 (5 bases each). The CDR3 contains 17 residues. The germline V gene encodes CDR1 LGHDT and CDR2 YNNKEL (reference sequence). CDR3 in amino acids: CSSSQDTGPRVTGELFF. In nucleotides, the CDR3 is TGTTCCAGCAGCCAAGATACGGGACCCCGTGTCACCGGGGAGCTGTTTTTT.

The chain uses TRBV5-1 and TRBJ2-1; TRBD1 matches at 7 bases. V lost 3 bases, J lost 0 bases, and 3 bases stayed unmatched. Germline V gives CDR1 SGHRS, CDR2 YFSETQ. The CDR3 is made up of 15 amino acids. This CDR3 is CASSSDRVSYNEQFF. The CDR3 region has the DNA TGCGCCAGCAGCTCCGACAGGGTCTCCTACAATGAGCAGTTCTTC.

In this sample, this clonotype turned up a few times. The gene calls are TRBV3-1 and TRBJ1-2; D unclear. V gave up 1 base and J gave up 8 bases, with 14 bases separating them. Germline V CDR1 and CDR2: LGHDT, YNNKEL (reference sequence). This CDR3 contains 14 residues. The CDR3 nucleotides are TGTGCCAGCAGCCAAGCACAGTCGTATTACGGCTACACCTTC. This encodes CASSQAQSYYGYTF.

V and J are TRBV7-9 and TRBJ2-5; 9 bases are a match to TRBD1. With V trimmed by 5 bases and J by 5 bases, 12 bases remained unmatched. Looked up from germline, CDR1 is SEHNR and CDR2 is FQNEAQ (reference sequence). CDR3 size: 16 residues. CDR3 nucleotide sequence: TGTGCCAGCAGCCCCAACGAAGGACAGGGGTGGGAGACCCAGTACTTC. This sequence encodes CASSPNEGQGWETQYF.

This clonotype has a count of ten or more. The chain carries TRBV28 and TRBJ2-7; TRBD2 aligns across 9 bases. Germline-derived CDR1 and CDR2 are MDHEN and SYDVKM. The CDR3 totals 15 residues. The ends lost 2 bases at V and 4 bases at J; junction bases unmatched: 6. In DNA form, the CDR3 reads TGTGCCAGCAGTTTAGGGGGACTAGCAGAGTACGAGCAGTACTTC. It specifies CASSLGGLAEYEQYF.

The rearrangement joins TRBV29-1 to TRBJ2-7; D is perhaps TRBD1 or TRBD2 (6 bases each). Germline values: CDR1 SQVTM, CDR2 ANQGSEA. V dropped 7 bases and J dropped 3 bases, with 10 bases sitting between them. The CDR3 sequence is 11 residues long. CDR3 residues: CSAKGGYEQYF. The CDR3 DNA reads TGCAGCGCCAAGGGGGGCTACGAGCAGTACTTC.

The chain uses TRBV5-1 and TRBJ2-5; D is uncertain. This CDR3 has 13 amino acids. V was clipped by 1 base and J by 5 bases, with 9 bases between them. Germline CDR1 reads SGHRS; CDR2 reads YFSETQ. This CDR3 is CASSLTFVETQYF. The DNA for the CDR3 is TGCGCCAGCAGCTTGACTTTCGTGGAGACCCAGTACTTC.

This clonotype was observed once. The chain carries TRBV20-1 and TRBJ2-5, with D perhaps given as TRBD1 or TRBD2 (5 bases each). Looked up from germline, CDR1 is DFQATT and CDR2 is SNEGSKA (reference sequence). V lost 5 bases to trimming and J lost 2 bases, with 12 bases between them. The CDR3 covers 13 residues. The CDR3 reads CSAGRGGQETQYF. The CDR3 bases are TGCAGTGCTGGACGGGGCGGGCAAGAGACCCAGTACTTC.

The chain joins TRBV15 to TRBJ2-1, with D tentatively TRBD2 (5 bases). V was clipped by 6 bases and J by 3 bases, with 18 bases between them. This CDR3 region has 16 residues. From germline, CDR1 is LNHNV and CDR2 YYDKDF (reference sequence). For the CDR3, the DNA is TGTGCCACCAGGTTCGGCGAGGGCCTTAACTACAATGAGCAGTTCTTC. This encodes CATRFGEGLNYNEQFF.

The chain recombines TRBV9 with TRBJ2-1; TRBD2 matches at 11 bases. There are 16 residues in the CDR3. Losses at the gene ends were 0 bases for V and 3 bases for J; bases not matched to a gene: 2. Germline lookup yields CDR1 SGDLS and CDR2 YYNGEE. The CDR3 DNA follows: TGTGCCAGCAGCGTAGTAGCGGGAGGGATCTACAATGAGCAGTTCTTC. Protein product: CASSVVAGGIYNEQFF.

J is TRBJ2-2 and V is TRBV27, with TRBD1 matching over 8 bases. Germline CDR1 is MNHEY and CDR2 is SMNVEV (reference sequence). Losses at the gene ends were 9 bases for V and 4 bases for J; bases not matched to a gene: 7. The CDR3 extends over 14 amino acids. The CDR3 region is CASCRGPGTGELFF. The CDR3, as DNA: TGTGCCAGTTGCAGGGGGCCAGGCACCGGGGAGCTGTTTTTT.

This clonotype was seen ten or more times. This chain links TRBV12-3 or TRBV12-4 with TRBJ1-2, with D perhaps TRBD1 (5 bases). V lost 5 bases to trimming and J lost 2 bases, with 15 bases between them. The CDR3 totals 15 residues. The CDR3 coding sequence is TGTGCCAGCAGTCCCCCCGGGACGCTGAACTATGGCTACACCTTC. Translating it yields CASSPPGTLNYGYTF.